This T cell receptor (beta chain) was sequenced in a study of blood T cell repertoires in COVID-19. At the level of the study: Sites across the United States, Italy and Spain contributed samples from acute and convalescent COVID-19. PBMCs, B-cell-depleted T cells, or T cells were the source of the cDNA or gDNA that made up the material.

The trim removed 6 bases at V and 4 bases at J, leaving 10 bases unmatched. This CDR3 comprises 15 residues. Looked up from germline, CDR1 is SNHLY and CDR2 is FYNNEI. Original data processing: Estimation of nucleated cell counts was performed using reference gene primer amplification. Only in-frame clones appear in the TCRdb table, and some are missing; sequencing was by immunoSEQ multiplex PCR. That table furnishes V, J and clone size, whereas the DNA furnished D and trimming. The sample lists about 150,000 clones, 65% to 85% seen once, with 11% in the top ten. Sequencing was carried out using peripheral blood. This receptor was taken from a man aged 65 to 79 with active or convalescent COVID-19. The genes are TRBV2 and TRBJ2-7; 9 positions agree with TRBD2. CDR3 sequence (DNA): TGTGCCAGCAGACCCGATAGCGGGAGTTCTTACGAGCAGTACTTC. Its translation: CASRPDSGSSYEQYF.